This T cell receptor beta chain was recorded in a study of T cell responses to AZD1222 COVID-19 vaccine. Only in-frame clones appear in the TCRdb table, and some are missing; sequencing was by immunoSEQ multiplex PCR. The sample comprises tens of thousands of clones, around 87% of which are singletons, and 16% rests with the top ten. Details on this clone: Its antigen is not identified.

Points from the study as a whole: At study baseline, merely over 5 AZD1222 recipients were seropositive. Only after the peak T cell response were repertoires sampled. Spike-wide coverage was observed for vaccine-associated CD4 TCRs, with dominant responses at 160-218 and 743-854. Following two doses of AZD1222, Spike-specific TCR breadth and depth rose.

The CDR3 covers 14 residues. Unmatched junction bases numbered 8, after V lost 7 bases and J lost 2 bases. Germline CDR1 and CDR2: SQVTM and ANQGSEA. The J gene is TRBJ2-1, the V gene TRBV29-1; 7 positions agree with TRBD2. Here the sequenced sample was peripheral blood, taken on day 0 of AZD1222 vaccination. The TCR sequence derives from an adult in good health. The CDR3 bases are TGCAGCGCCAAGAAAAGCGGGACCTACAATGAGCAGTTCTTC. Translated: CSAKKSGTYNEQFF.